This TCR beta chain was recovered during a study of blood T cell repertoires in COVID-19. Here immunoSEQ multiplex PCR was the method, and the copy in TCRdb shows in-frame clones only, minus some. The table includes about 86,000 clones, roughly 91% detected once. CDR1 and CDR2 (germline): WSHSY, SAAADI. With 6 bases clipped from V and 8 bases from J, the junction kept 10 bases outside the gene matches. The CDR3 runs to 15 residues. This receptor was obtained from a woman aged 45-59 years with acute COVID-19. This chain joins TRBV10-2 and TRBJ2-1; 10 bases line up with TRBD1. The sequencing input was PBMCs or T cells enriched from blood (not recorded which). CDR3 protein: CASRRGDRGLYEQFF. The DNA of the CDR3 is TGCGCCAGCAGGAGGGGGGACAGGGGTTTATATGAGCAGTTCTTC.